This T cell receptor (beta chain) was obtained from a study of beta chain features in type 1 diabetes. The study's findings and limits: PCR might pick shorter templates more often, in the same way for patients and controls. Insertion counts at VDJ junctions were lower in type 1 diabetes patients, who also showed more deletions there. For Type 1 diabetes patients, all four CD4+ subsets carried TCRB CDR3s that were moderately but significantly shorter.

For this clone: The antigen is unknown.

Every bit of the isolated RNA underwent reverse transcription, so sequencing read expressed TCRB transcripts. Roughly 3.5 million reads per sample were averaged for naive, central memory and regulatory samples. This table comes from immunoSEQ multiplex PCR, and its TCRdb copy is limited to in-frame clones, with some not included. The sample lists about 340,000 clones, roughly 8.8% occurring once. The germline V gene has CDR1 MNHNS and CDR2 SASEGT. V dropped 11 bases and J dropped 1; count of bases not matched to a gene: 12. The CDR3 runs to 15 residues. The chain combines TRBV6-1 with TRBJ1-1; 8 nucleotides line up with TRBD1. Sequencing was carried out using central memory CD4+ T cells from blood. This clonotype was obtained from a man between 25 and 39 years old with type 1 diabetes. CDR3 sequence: CAGQGRGSGNTEAFF. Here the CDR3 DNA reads TGTGCCGGACAGGGTCGGGGGAGTGGGAACACTGAAGCTTTCTTT.